This T cell receptor beta chain was documented in a study of T cells in Graves' hyperthyroidism and ophthalmopathy. For the diagnoses, clinical symptoms, serum thyroxine and TRAb, thyroid ultrasound and orbital computed tomography were used. RNA transcripts gave rise to amplified TCR beta CDR3 regions. The HTBI set primed first-round TCR CDR3 RT-PCR. MiXCR, run by TCRdb on the multiplex PCR reads, gives a single entry per CDR3 protein. This table holds approximately 510,000 distinct CDR3 sequences, around 50% found once. This CDR3 contains 12 residues. CDR1 and CDR2 from the germline V gene are LNHDA and SQIVND (reference sequence). Trimming shortened V by 6 bases and J by 7 bases, and 13 bases separated the two germline ends. This clonotype was seen more than once but under ten times.

The receptor comes from an adult woman with Graves' disease, either hyperthyroidism or ophthalmopathy (not recorded which). The sequencing input was peripheral blood or thyroid tissue (not recorded which). V gene TRBV19 combines with J gene TRBJ2-7, with D perhaps matching TRBD1 (6 bases). Here the CDR3 reads CASRQGHNEQYF. The CDR3 bases are TGTGCCAGTAGACAGGGACACAATGAGCAGTACTTC.